The 26 T cell receptor beta chains below come from one sample, sequenced in a study of OX40 agonist ivuxolimab in advanced cancers. The table came from immunoSEQ multiplex PCR; TCRdb's copy has only in-frame clones and leaves some out. This table has about 20,000 clones, around 90% appearing once. The sequenced sample was CD4+ or CD8+ T cells sorted from blood, obtained in a trial of the OX40 agonist ivuxolimab. All receptors derive from an adult with an advanced solid tumor such as melanoma, head and neck, liver or kidney cancer.

This chain links TRBV4-1 with TRBJ2-5, with D perhaps TRBD1 or TRBD2 (6 bases each). Trimming took 1 base from V and 4 from J, leaving 22 bases between them. Per the germline V gene, CDR1 is MGHRA and CDR2 is YSYEKL. The CDR3 runs to 18 residues. The CDR3 DNA reads as TGCGCCAGCAGCCAAGGGGTTGGAGGGGGGCTTTTCCCAGAGACCCAGTACTTC. Encoded protein: CASSQGVGGGLFPETQYF.

The chain couples TRBV7-6 to TRBJ2-1; D is perhaps TRBD1 or TRBD2 (7 bases each). The CDR3 is 19 amino acids. Germline assignment: CDR1 SGHVS and CDR2 FNYEAQ. Deletions cut 4 bases from V and 3 bases from J, with 25 bases between. The CDR3 loop is CASSSWGGLAGGGYNEQFF. The CDR3 DNA sequence: TGTGCCAGCAGCTCCTGGGGGGGGCTGGCAGGGGGAGGCTACAATGAGCAGTTCTTC.

This clone was recorded only once. This rearrangement joins TRBV5-1 to TRBJ2-3, with TRBD2 as a possible D gene (6 bases). The V end lost 5 bases, the J end lost 0 bases, and 13 bases lay between the germline ends. This CDR3 spans 15 amino acids. Germline-derived CDR1 and CDR2 are SGHRS and YFSETQ. CDR3 nucleotides: TGCGCCAGCAGTTTGATTAGCGGTAGCACAGATACGCAGTATTTT. This codes for CASSLISGSTDTQYF.

J is TRBJ2-3 and V is TRBV5-1, with TRBD2 matching 13 bases. V dropped 4 bases and J dropped 3; count of bases not matched to a gene: 2. Germline lookup yields CDR1 SGHRS and CDR2 YFSETQ. There are 15 residues in the CDR3. The CDR3 sequence is CASSQGLAGTDTQYF. The CDR3 bases are TGCGCCAGCAGCCAGGGACTAGCGGGGACAGATACGCAGTATTTT.

The V and J genes are TRBV29-1 and TRBJ2-5; 10 positions match TRBD1. Germline CDR1 reads SQVTM; CDR2 reads ANQGSEA. The CDR3 consists of 16 residues. CDR3 bases: TGCAGTATCGGGTTAGGACAGGGGGTTTTTACGGAGACCCAGTACTTC. Protein product: CSIGLGQGVFTETQYF.

The chain joins TRBV27 to TRBJ1-2; 7 bases match TRBD1. This CDR3 is built from 14 residues. Germline lookup yields CDR1 MNHEY and CDR2 SMNVEV (reference sequence). The junction had 8 bases not matched to a gene; V was cut back by 6 bases and J by 4 bases. The CDR3 region is CASSLQGLGYGYTF. As DNA, the CDR3 is TGTGCCAGCAGCTTACAGGGGTTGGGCTATGGCTACACCTTC.

V and J are TRBV6-1 and TRBJ1-5; D unresolved. This CDR3 has 13 residues. V was cut by 2 bases and J by 0 bases, with 2 bases left in between. Germline CDR1 and CDR2: MNHNS and SASEGT. DNA of the CDR3: TGTGCCAGCAGTGAATTTAGCAATCAGCCCCAGCATTTT. The encoded protein is CASSEFSNQPQHF.

The sample holds one count of this clone. V usage is TRBV5-5 and J usage is TRBJ1-5, with 8 bases that match TRBD1. This CDR3 region has 17 residues. V was pared by 0 bases and J by 2 bases, with 7 bases of the junction left unmatched. Germline CDR1 is SGHKS and CDR2 is YYEKEE (reference sequence). The CDR3 loop is CASSLVRTGYGNQPQHF. CDR3 nucleotides: TGTGCCAGCAGCTTGGTCCGGACAGGGTATGGCAATCAGCCCCAGCATTTT.

The sample holds a few counts of this clone. The chain joins TRBV6-5 to TRBJ1-1, with D uncertain. Germline V gives CDR1 MNHEY, CDR2 SVGAGI. The CDR3 is made up of 12 amino acids. V lost 8 bases to trimming and J lost 1 base, with 8 bases between them. The CDR3 protein is CASFGENTEAFF. DNA for the CDR3: TGTGCCAGCTTTGGCGAGAACACTGAAGCTTTCTTT.

The table lists this clone with a few counts. A far larger clone lies a single base away; this is likely a read error. The gene calls are TRBV5-4 and TRBJ2-2; TRBD2 is a possible D gene (5 bases). The CDR3 is 15 amino acids. The ends were cut back, 0 bases at V and 4 bases at J, with 10 bases in the middle. Germline lookup yields CDR1 SGHNT and CDR2 YYREEE (reference sequence). The DNA for the CDR3 is TGTGCCAGCAGCTTGGCCGGGGTGGGCACCGGGGAGCTGTTTTTT. The encoded protein is CASSLAGVGTGELFF.

A single count supports this clone. The chain couples TRBV19 to TRBJ1-5; D gene ambiguous. Trimming pared 5 bases from V and 0 bases from J, leaving 11 bases between. Germline CDR1 is LNHDA and CDR2 is SQIVND (reference sequence). The CDR3 has 15 residues. CDR3 nucleotides: TGTGCCAGTAGTCCCCACCTTTATAGCAATCAGCCCCAGCATTTT. The encoded protein is CASSPHLYSNQPQHF.

The V and J genes are TRBV4-2 and TRBJ2-3, with 15 bases identical to TRBD2. Germline V gives CDR1 LGHNA, CDR2 YNFKEQ. This CDR3 is 17 amino acids long. Germline trimming cut 1 base from V and 1 base from J; bases unmatched to any gene: 0. The CDR3 region is CASSQGTSGGGTDTQYF. The CDR3 coding sequence is TGTGCCAGCAGCCAAGGGACTAGCGGGGGGGGCACAGATACGCAGTATTTT.

This CDR3 is CASSQDWPGVTYEQYF. The DNA of the CDR3 is TGTGCCAGCAGCCAAGATTGGCCGGGGGTTACCTACGAGCAGTACTTC. The chain employs TRBV4-2 and TRBJ2-7; weak D call: TRBD2 (6 bases). CDR1 is LGHNA and CDR2 is YNFKEQ in the germline V gene. V was clipped by 0 bases and J by 2 bases, with 14 bases between them. The CDR3 consists of 16 residues.

V usage is TRBV9 and J usage is TRBJ2-7; D is undetermined. Germline CDR1 reads SGDLS; CDR2 reads YYNGEE. Between the trimmed V and J ends, which lost 0 bases and 3 bases, there was a span of 10 bases. The CDR3 extends over 14 amino acids. This CDR3 is CASSVEGANYEQYF. CDR3 coding DNA: TGTGCCAGCAGCGTAGAGGGCGCAAACTACGAGCAGTACTTC.

V gene TRBV5-1 combines with J gene TRBJ1-4; D perhaps matches TRBD1 (6 bases). The germline gives CDR1 SGHRS, CDR2 YFSETQ. Trimming took 4 bases from V and 0 from J, leaving 16 bases between them. The CDR3 is made up of 17 amino acids. The chain's CDR3 is CASSAQQGGATNEKLFF. CDR3 nucleotide sequence: TGCGCCAGCAGCGCCCAACAGGGAGGCGCAACTAATGAAAAACTGTTTTTT.

In DNA form, the CDR3 reads TGTGCCAGCAGACGGACTAGCGGAGGGAAGTACTTC. Protein sequence: CASRRTSGGKYF. The rearrangement joins TRBV6-4 to TRBJ2-5, with 10 bases identical to TRBD2. Trimming removed 6 bases from V and 12 bases from J; junction bases left unmatched: 7. Germline V gives CDR1 MRHNA, CDR2 SNTAGT. The CDR3 contains 12 residues.

The table lists this clone with a count of one. This chain connects TRBV5-4 to TRBJ2-5; D is possibly TRBD1 (6 bases). This CDR3 is built from 13 residues. Trimming pared 2 bases from V and 3 bases from J, leaving 8 bases between. Germline V gene sequence: CDR1 SGHNT, CDR2 YYREEE (reference sequence). The CDR3 DNA is TGTGCCAGCAGCTTTCGACAGGAAGAGACCCAGTACTTC. Encoded protein: CASSFRQEETQYF.

The rearrangement uses TRBV30 and TRBJ2-5; 8 bases agree with TRBD1. The ends lost 5 bases at V and 2 bases at J; junction bases unmatched: 4. The V gene's germline CDR1 is GTSNPN and CDR2 SVGIG (reference sequence). This CDR3 is built from 13 residues. This CDR3 reads CAWGRTGQETQYF. Here the CDR3 DNA reads TGTGCCTGGGGCCGGACAGGGCAAGAGACCCAGTACTTC.

This chain links TRBV5-4 with TRBJ1-1; no reliable D call. This CDR3 has 14 amino acids. The germline V gene encodes CDR1 SGHNT and CDR2 YYREEE (reference sequence). Trimming took off 3 bases at V and 1 base at J, with 10 bases between the two ends. Here the CDR3 DNA reads TGTGCCAGCAGCTGGGCTCGAGGGAACACTGAAGCTTTCTTT. As protein: CASSWARGNTEAFF.

This clone has just one count. This chain links TRBV10-2 with TRBJ1-1, with D hard to call. This CDR3 comprises 11 residues. Germline V gene lookup returns CDR1 WSHSY and CDR2 SAAADI. The V and J ends lost 7 bases and 4 bases respectively, with 7 bases between them. The CDR3 sequence: CASIWGTEAFF. DNA for the CDR3: TGCGCCAGCATCTGGGGCACTGAAGCTTTCTTT.

The chain couples TRBV2 to TRBJ1-1; TRBD1 matches 8 bases. The CDR3 sequence is 14 residues long. Trimming cost V 7 bases and J 4 bases; bases outside gene matches: 8. Germline-derived CDR1 and CDR2 are SNHLY and FYNNEI. CDR3 sequence: CASKRTGGVTEAFF. Here the CDR3 DNA reads TGTGCCAGCAAGAGAACAGGGGGGGTCACTGAAGCTTTCTTT.

The chain combines TRBV10-2 with TRBJ2-5; TRBD2 aligns across 13 bases. Germline lookup yields CDR1 WSHSY and CDR2 SAAADI. The CDR3 is made up of 13 amino acids. V lost 9 bases to trimming and J lost 5 bases; unmatched junction nucleotides: 3. The CDR3, as DNA: TGCGCCAGTCAGACTAGCGGGGGGGAGACCCAGTACTTC. This codes for CASQTSGGETQYF.

J is TRBJ1-5 and V is TRBV27; 9 bases are a match to TRBD1. The trim removed 5 bases at V and 1 base at J, leaving 3 bases unmatched. The CDR3 totals 15 residues. Germline lookup yields CDR1 MNHEY and CDR2 SMNVEV (reference sequence). CDR3 coding DNA: TGTGCCAGCAGTAGAACAGGGGGCAGCAATCAGCCCCAGCATTTT. This sequence encodes CASSRTGGSNQPQHF.

The V and J genes are TRBV30 and TRBJ2-1, with TRBD2 matching 7 bases. Trimming took 0 bases from V and 8 from J; bases not matched to a gene: 1. Germline V gene sequence: CDR1 GTSNPN, CDR2 SVGIG (reference sequence). The CDR3 is 12 residues long. The CDR3 bases are TGTGCCTGGAGTGTACGGGGGGATGAGCAGTTCTTC. Translation gives CAWSVRGDEQFF.

This clone was observed a single time. CDR3 protein: CASSSGVSPSGEQFF. The DNA for the CDR3 is TGTGCCAGCAGCTCAGGGGTCTCTCCTTCGGGTGAGCAGTTCTTC. The V and J genes are TRBV7-9 and TRBJ2-1, with D perhaps matching TRBD1 (6 bases). CDR3 size: 15 residues. V lost 4 bases to trimming and J lost 9 bases, with 19 bases between them. CDR1 and CDR2 from the germline V gene are SEHNR and FQNEAQ (reference sequence).

The chain recombines TRBV7-9 with TRBJ2-3; D may be TRBD1 or TRBD2 (6 bases each). The V gene lost 1 base and the J gene lost 6 bases, with 17 bases spanning the gap. The CDR3 loop spans 16 amino acids. Germline-derived CDR1 and CDR2 are SEHNR and FQNEAQ (reference sequence). The CDR3 DNA is TGTGCCAGCAGCTTAGTGGTAGGGGGGCCAGGGGATACGCAGTATTTT. This encodes CASSLVVGGPGDTQYF.